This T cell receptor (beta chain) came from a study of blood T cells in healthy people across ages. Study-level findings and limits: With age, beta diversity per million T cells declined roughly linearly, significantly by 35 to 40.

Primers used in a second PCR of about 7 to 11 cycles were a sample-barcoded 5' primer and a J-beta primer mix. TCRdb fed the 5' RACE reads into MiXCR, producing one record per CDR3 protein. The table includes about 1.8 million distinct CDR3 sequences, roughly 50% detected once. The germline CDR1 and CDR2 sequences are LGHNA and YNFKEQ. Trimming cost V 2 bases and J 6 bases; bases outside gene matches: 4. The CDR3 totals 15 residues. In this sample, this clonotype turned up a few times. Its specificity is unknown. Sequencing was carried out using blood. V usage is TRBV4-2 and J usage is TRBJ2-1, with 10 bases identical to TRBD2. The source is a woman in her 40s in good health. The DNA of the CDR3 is TGTGCCAGCAGCCAAACTAGCGGGGTCCCCAATGAGCAGTTCTTC. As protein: CASSQTSGVPNEQFF.